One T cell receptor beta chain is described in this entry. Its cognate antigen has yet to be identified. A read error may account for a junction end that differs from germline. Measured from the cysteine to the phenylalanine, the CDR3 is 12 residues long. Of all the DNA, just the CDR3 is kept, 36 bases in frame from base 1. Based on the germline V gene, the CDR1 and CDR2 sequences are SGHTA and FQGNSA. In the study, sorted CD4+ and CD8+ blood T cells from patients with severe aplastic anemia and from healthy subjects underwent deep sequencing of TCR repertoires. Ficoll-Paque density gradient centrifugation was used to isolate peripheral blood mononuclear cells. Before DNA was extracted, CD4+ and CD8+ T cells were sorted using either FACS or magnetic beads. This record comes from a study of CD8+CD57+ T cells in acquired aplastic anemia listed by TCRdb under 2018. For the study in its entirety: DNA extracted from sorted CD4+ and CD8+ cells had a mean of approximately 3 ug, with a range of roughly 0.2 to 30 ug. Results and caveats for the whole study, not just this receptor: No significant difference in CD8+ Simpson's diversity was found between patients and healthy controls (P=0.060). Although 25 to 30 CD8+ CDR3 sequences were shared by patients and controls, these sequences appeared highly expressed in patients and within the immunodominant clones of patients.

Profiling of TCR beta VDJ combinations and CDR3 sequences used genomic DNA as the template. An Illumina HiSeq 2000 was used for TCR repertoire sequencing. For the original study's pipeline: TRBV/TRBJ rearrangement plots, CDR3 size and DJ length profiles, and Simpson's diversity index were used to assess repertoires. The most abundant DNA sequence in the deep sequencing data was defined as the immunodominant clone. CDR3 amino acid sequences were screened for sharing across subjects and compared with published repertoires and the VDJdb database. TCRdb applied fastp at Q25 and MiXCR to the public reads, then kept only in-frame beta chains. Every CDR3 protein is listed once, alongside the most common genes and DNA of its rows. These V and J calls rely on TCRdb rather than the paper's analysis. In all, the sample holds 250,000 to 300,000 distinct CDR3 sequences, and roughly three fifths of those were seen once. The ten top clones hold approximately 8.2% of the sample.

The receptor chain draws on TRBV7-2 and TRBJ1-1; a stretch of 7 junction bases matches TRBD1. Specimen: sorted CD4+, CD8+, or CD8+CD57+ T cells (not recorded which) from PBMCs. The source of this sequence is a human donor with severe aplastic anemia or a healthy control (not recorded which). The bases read TGTGCCAGCAGCTCCATGACAGGGATGGCGTTGTTT. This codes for CASSSMTGMALF.